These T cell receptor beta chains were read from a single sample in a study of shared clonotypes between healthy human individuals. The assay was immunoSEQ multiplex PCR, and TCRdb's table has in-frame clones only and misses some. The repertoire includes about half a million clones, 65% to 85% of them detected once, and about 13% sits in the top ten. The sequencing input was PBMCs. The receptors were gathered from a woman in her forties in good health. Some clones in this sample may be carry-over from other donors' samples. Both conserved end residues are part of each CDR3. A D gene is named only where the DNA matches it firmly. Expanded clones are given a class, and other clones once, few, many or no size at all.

cdr3_nt: TGTGCCAGCAGCCTGGACTACTATGGCTACACCTTC; cdr3_aa: CASSLDYYGYTF; clone_size: few; j_call: TRBJ1-2; d_call: NA; cdr3_length: 12; v_call: TRBV7-9
cdr3_nt: TGTGCCAGCTCTCTAGCGGAAAACAATGAGCAGTTCTTC; cdr3_aa: CASSLAENNEQFF; clone_size: NA; j_call: TRBJ2-1; d_call: TRBD2; cdr3_length: 13; v_call: TRBV6-4
cdr3_nt: TGCGCCAGCAGCCCAGGGGGGGTTCGGGAGACCCAGTACTTC; cdr3_aa: CASSPGGVRETQYF; clone_size: NA; j_call: TRBJ2-5; d_call: NA; cdr3_length: 14; v_call: TRBV5-1
cdr3_nt: TGTGCCAGCAGCTTACAAGGACAGTACAATGAGCAGTTCTTC; cdr3_aa: CASSLQGQYNEQFF; clone_size: NA; j_call: TRBJ2-1; d_call: NA; cdr3_length: 14; v_call: TRBV7-2
cdr3_nt: TGTGCCAGCAGCTTGTTTCGCCCGGACAACACTGAAGCTTTCTTT; cdr3_aa: CASSLFRPDNTEAFF; clone_size: NA; j_call: TRBJ1-1; d_call: NA; cdr3_length: 15; v_call: TRBV5-6
cdr3_nt: TGTGCCAGCAGTTTAGTTTTCGCTGATTACGAGCAGTACTTC; cdr3_aa: CASSLVFADYEQYF; clone_size: NA; j_call: TRBJ2-7; d_call: NA; cdr3_length: 14; v_call: TRBV28
cdr3_nt: TGTGCCAGCAGCCTGGTAGCGGGAGCCGTCTCAAACAATGAGCAGTTCTTC; cdr3_aa: CASSLVAGAVSNNEQFF; clone_size: NA; j_call: TRBJ2-1; d_call: TRBD2; cdr3_length: 17; v_call: TRBV5-4
cdr3_nt: TGCGCCAGCAGGACGGGACAGGGAGTCTACGAGCAGTACTTC; cdr3_aa: CASRTGQGVYEQYF; clone_size: NA; j_call: TRBJ2-7; d_call: TRBD1; cdr3_length: 14; v_call: TRBV10-2
cdr3_nt: TGTGCCAGCAGTTTATGGGGGACAGGGCGGGGCACCGGGGAGCTGTTTTTT; cdr3_aa: CASSLWGTGRGTGELFF; clone_size: once; j_call: TRBJ2-2; d_call: TRBD1; cdr3_length: 17; v_call: TRBV28
cdr3_nt: TGTGCCAGTAGTCCCAAACGGCGGATGAACACCGGGGAGCTGTTTTTT; cdr3_aa: CASSPKRRMNTGELFF; clone_size: once; j_call: TRBJ2-2; d_call: NA; cdr3_length: 16; v_call: TRBV19
cdr3_nt: TGTGCCAGCAGCCCACTTCAGGGGAGTCGGGAGACCCAGTACTTC; cdr3_aa: CASSPLQGSRETQYF; clone_size: NA; j_call: TRBJ2-5; d_call: NA; cdr3_length: 15; v_call: TRBV9